The 22 T cell receptor beta chains reported below all come from one sample, sequenced in a study of blood T cell repertoires in COVID-19. Produced via immunoSEQ multiplex PCR; TCRdb's table is partial and in-frame only. There are a few hundred thousand clones in the sample; approximately 85% occur only once, and under 2.5% lies in the top ten. The sequenced sample consisted of PBMCs or T cells enriched from blood (not recorded which). The source of these receptors is a young man who had recovered from COVID-19.

The CDR3 region has the DNA TGTGCCATCAGTGGTCAGGGGGTACCAGAGACCCAGTACTTC. This gives the protein CAISGQGVPETQYF. The chain recombines TRBV10-3 with TRBJ2-5; 7 nucleotides line up with TRBD1. J was trimmed by 4 bases and V by 4 bases; bases with no gene match: 6. This CDR3 is 14 amino acids long. Germline CDR1 reads ENHRY; CDR2 reads SYGVKD.

This chain joins TRBV6-5 and TRBJ1-1; no firm D call. The CDR3 has 13 amino acids. Per germline, CDR1 MNHEY and CDR2 SVGAGI. Trimming took 7 bases from V and 0 from J, leaving 9 bases between them. CDR3 in DNA: TGTGCCAGCACTGTCAGAATGAACACTGAAGCTTTCTTT. It specifies CASTVRMNTEAFF.

The chain's CDR3 is CASSWTENYGYTF. The CDR3, as DNA: TGCGCCAGCAGCTGGACAGAGAACTATGGCTACACCTTC. The chain uses TRBV5-1 and TRBJ1-2, with D possibly being TRBD1 (6 bases). V shed 3 bases and J shed 2 bases, with 8 bases lying between them. The CDR3 contains 13 residues. Germline assignment: CDR1 SGHRS and CDR2 YFSETQ.

The chain recombines TRBV10-3 with TRBJ2-3, with 12 bases matching TRBD2. CDR3 length: 14 amino acids. V dropped 9 bases and J dropped 6; count of bases not matched to a gene: 7. From germline, CDR1 is ENHRY and CDR2 SYGVKD. The CDR3 is CAMSSGGAMDTQYF. The DNA for the CDR3 is TGTGCCATGTCTAGCGGGGGGGCCATGGATACGCAGTATTTT.

In DNA, the CDR3 is TGTGCCAGCAGCTTGGGTAGCGGGGTTGGGTACAATGAGCAGTTCTTC. Translation gives CASSLGSGVGYNEQFF. The gene calls are TRBV5-4 and TRBJ2-1; 8 nucleotides agree with TRBD2. Unmatched junction bases numbered 6, after V lost 0 bases and J lost 4 bases. Per the germline V gene, CDR1 is SGHNT and CDR2 is YYREEE (reference sequence). The CDR3 has 16 amino acids.

The chain employs TRBV2 and TRBJ2-7; 8 bases match TRBD1. The germline gives CDR1 SNHLY, CDR2 FYNNEI. The V segment lost 6 bases and the J segment 6 bases; nucleotides outside the gene matches: 13. This CDR3 contains 15 residues. The CDR3 here is CASRDARQGRVEQYF. The CDR3 DNA reads as TGTGCCAGCAGGGACGCAAGACAGGGGAGAGTCGAGCAGTACTTC.

The DNA of the CDR3 is TGTGCCAGCACCCCGACCGGGACTAGCGGGGCAATAGATACGCAGTATTTT. The encoded protein is CASTPTGTSGAIDTQYF. V is TRBV9 and J is TRBJ2-3, with 13 bases identical to TRBD2. In germline, CDR1 is SGDLS, CDR2 YYNGEE. The ends lost 6 bases at V and 5 bases at J; junction bases unmatched: 12. The CDR3 is made up of 17 amino acids.

The V call is TRBV19, the J call TRBJ1-5, with D perhaps matching TRBD1 (6 bases). This CDR3 is built from 16 residues. V was shortened by 5 bases and J by 2 bases, with 16 bases between the two germline ends. Germline CDR1 and CDR2: LNHDA and SQIVND (reference sequence). The DNA for the CDR3 is TGTGCCAGTAGTGAACCAGGGGCCTCGGGCAATCAGCCCCAGCATTTT. Its translation is CASSEPGASGNQPQHF.

The chain is built from TRBV7-8 and TRBJ1-5; possible D gene TRBD1, 5 bases. Deletions cut 5 bases from V and 3 bases from J, with 11 bases between. There are 14 residues in the CDR3. CDR1 and CDR2 (germline): SGHVS, FQNEAQ. Here the CDR3 DNA reads TGTGCCAGCAGCATGAGACAGCTCAATCAGCCCCAGCATTTT. Its protein product is CASSMRQLNQPQHF.

J is TRBJ2-2 and V is TRBV10-3, with 7 nucleotides matching TRBD2. The trim removed 6 bases at V and 6 bases at J, leaving 13 bases unmatched. The germline V gene has CDR1 ENHRY and CDR2 SYGVKD. The CDR3 length is 16 residues. CDR3 sequence reads: CAISLSTGGSAGELFF. The CDR3 DNA reads as TGTGCCATCAGCCTTTCTACGGGGGGTTCCGCCGGGGAGCTGTTTTTT.

J is TRBJ1-5 and V is TRBV4-2, with D perhaps matching TRBD1 (5 bases). The CDR3 runs 17 residues. V was clipped by 0 bases and J by 2 bases, with 14 bases between them. The germline V gene encodes CDR1 LGHNA and CDR2 YNFKEQ. For the CDR3, the DNA is TGTGCCAGCAGCCAAGATCCTTTAGGGGTGGGCAATCAGCCCCAGCATTTT. Its protein is CASSQDPLGVGNQPQHF.

V and J are TRBV10-3 and TRBJ2-1; a weak D match, TRBD2 (5 bases). Trimming left V 10 bases short and J 4 bases short, with 17 bases between. Germline loops: CDR1 ENHRY, CDR2 SYGVKD. The CDR3 contains 14 residues. CDR3 nucleotide sequence: TGTGCCACTCGGCCGGCAGCGGTTTACAATGAGCAGTTCTTC. Translation: CATRPAAVYNEQFF.

This chain links TRBV6-5 with TRBJ2-7, with D maybe TRBD1 (5 bases). CDR3 size: 14 residues. The germline V and J ends were trimmed by 6 bases and 3 bases, with 15 bases remaining between them. Germline V lookup: CDR1 MNHEY, CDR2 SVGAGI. In DNA, the CDR3 is TGTGCCAGCAGGGGCACAGACAGAATCTACGAGCAGTACTTC. Encoded protein: CASRGTDRIYEQYF.

The chain recombines TRBV19 with TRBJ1-5; D possibly corresponds to TRBD1 (5 bases). Trimming cost V 9 bases and J 7 bases, with 22 bases left between them. This CDR3 has 15 amino acids. Germline V lookup: CDR1 LNHDA, CDR2 SQIVND (reference sequence). The CDR3 region has the DNA TGTGCCAGCTCGACTACCCGCGGCGGGGCACAGCCCCAGCATTTT. Residues: CASSTTRGGAQPQHF.

V and J are TRBV7-2 and TRBJ1-1, with D hard to call. Trimming took off 5 bases at V and 1 base at J, with 17 bases between the two ends. CDR3 length equals 16 residues. Germline loops: CDR1 SGHTA, CDR2 FQGNSA. The CDR3 protein is CASSKKAVGPNTEAFF. CDR3 nucleotides: TGTGCCAGCAGCAAGAAGGCGGTAGGCCCGAACACTGAAGCTTTCTTT.

This sequence joins TRBV5-1 and TRBJ2-1; TRBD1 agrees at 7 bases. The CDR3 totals 14 residues. Germline values: CDR1 SGHRS, CDR2 YFSETQ. The trim removed 0 bases at V and 7 bases at J, leaving 4 bases unmatched. The CDR3 nucleotides read TGCGCCAGCAGCTTGGCCGGGACAGCAAATGAGCAGTTCTTC. Protein sequence: CASSLAGTANEQFF.

The chain carries TRBV11-2 and TRBJ1-2; D not certain. The CDR3 runs to 14 residues. Trimming shortened V by 2 bases and J by 8 bases, and 15 bases separated the two germline ends. Germline values: CDR1 SGHAT, CDR2 FQNNGV. The DNA of the CDR3 is TGTGCCAGCAGCTTACGATTCGGGGATTACGGCTACACCTTC. Translated: CASSLRFGDYGYTF.

The chain combines TRBV15 with TRBJ2-2; D is possibly TRBD1 (5 bases). CDR3 length: 17 amino acids. V gave up 2 bases and J gave up 1 base, with 14 bases separating them. Germline loops: CDR1 LNHNV, CDR2 YYDKDF (reference sequence). The CDR3: CATSRPMGPVNTGELFF. In DNA form, the CDR3 reads TGTGCCACCAGCAGACCAATGGGGCCAGTGAACACCGGGGAGCTGTTTTTT.

The chain is built from TRBV15 and TRBJ1-4; TRBD1 agrees at 8 bases. The germline V gene has CDR1 LNHNV and CDR2 YYDKDF (reference sequence). The V segment lost 1 base and the J segment 6 bases; nucleotides outside the gene matches: 1. The CDR3 extends over 14 amino acids. In DNA, the CDR3 is TGTGCCACCAGCAGAGGGGGACAGGATGAAAAACTGTTTTTT. Its protein is CATSRGGQDEKLFF.

The CDR3 nucleotides are TGTGCCAGCAGCGGACAGGTTAGCTCCTACAATGAGCAGTTCTTC. It encodes CASSGQVSSYNEQFF. The chain is built from TRBV7-8 and TRBJ2-1; 7 nucleotides match TRBD1. Germline V lookup: CDR1 SGHVS, CDR2 FQNEAQ. V was clipped by 5 bases and J by 0 bases; unmatched bases: 4. The CDR3 spans 15 residues. Full variable domain (outside the CDR3, taken from reference TRBV7-8 and TRBJ2-1): GAGVSQSPRYKVAKRGQDVALRCDPISGHVSLFWYQQALGQGPEFLTYFQNEAQLDKSGLPSDRFFAERPEGSVSTLKIQRTQQEDSAVYLCASSGQVSSYNEQFFGPGTRLTVL.

The V and J genes are TRBV27 and TRBJ1-2; D might be TRBD1 (6 bases). Germline V gene data show CDR1 as MNHEY and CDR2 as SMNVEV (reference sequence). The CDR3 has 15 amino acids. Trimming removed 2 bases at V and 4 bases at J, with 14 bases between. The CDR3 DNA reads TGTGCCAGCAGTTTAACGGGGGGGGCGGGCTATGGCTACACCTTC. Amino acid sequence: CASSLTGGAGYGYTF.

The chain couples TRBV3-1 (or the pseudogene TRBV3-2) to TRBJ2-5; TRBD1 matches at 8 bases. CDR3 length: 15 residues. Germline CDR1 LGHDT, CDR2 YNNKEL (reference sequence). After removal of 4 bases from V and 5 bases from J, the junction contained 9 bases not matched to a gene. The CDR3 is CASSLARTGRETQYF. The CDR3 DNA is TGTGCCAGCAGCCTCGCGAGGACAGGGAGGGAGACCCAGTACTTC.